A single sample gave rise to the 12 T cell receptor beta chains below, sequenced in a study of blood T cell repertoires in COVID-19. Data came from immunoSEQ multiplex PCR; TCRdb stores just in-frame clones and leaves some out. The sample contains about 160,000 clones, 84% of which appear only once. The sequenced sample consisted of PBMCs or T cells enriched from blood (not recorded which). All receptors come from a man aged 50 or older who had recovered from COVID-19.

The chain links TRBV28 to TRBJ2-7; 7 nucleotides line up with TRBD1. This CDR3 is built from 14 residues. Germline assignment: CDR1 MDHEN and CDR2 SYDVKM. V shed 7 bases and J 4 bases; nucleotides not matched to a gene: 10. The CDR3 nucleotides read TGTGCCAGCATAGGCCCAGGGGGTCTTTACGAGCAGTACTTC. It yields the protein CASIGPGGLYEQYF.

CDR3 residues: CAWSEAGLIATNEKLFF. CDR3 nucleotide sequence: TGTGCCTGGAGTGAGGCAGGGTTGATTGCAACTAATGAAAAACTGTTTTTT. The gene calls are TRBV30 and TRBJ1-4, with D possibly TRBD1 on 5 matching bases. V was shortened by 1 base and J by 0 bases, with 15 bases between the two germline ends. This CDR3 has 17 residues. Germline V gene data show CDR1 as GTSNPN and CDR2 as SVGIG (reference sequence).

This clone has a single count. The rearrangement links TRBV10-2 to TRBJ2-6, with 7 bases that match TRBD1. The J segment lost 1 base and the V segment lost 11 bases, leaving 11 bases of the junction unmatched. This CDR3 has 16 amino acids. The germline V gene has CDR1 WSHSY and CDR2 SAAADI. The CDR3 DNA reads TGCGCCGTTCACAGGGGCCGGGAATCTGGGGCCAACGTCCTGACTTTC. Residues: CAVHRGRESGANVLTF.

The chain combines TRBV19 with TRBJ1-2, with no clear D. Germline CDR1 is LNHDA and CDR2 is SQIVND (reference sequence). The V end lost 9 bases, the J end lost 1 base, and 15 bases lay between the germline ends. This CDR3 has 14 amino acids. The CDR3, as DNA: TGTGCCAGCCGCGGGTCCTGGCTTAACTATGGCTACACCTTC. Translating gives CASRGSWLNYGYTF.

The chain joins TRBV18 to TRBJ1-4; TRBD1 matches 7 bases. CDR3 length: 13 amino acids. Looked up from germline, CDR1 is KGHSH and CDR2 is LQKENI. V shed 6 bases and J 8 bases; nucleotides not matched to a gene: 6. The CDR3 coding sequence is TGTGCCAGCTCGCGACAGGGTGGGGAAAAACTGTTTTTT. Protein sequence: CASSRQGGEKLFF.

The V gene is TRBV9, the J gene TRBJ1-2, with 7 bases matching TRBD1. The ends lost 4 bases at V and 6 bases at J; junction bases unmatched: 6. Germline lookup yields CDR1 SGDLS and CDR2 YYNGEE. This CDR3 is built from 13 residues. As DNA, the CDR3 is TGTGCCAGCAGCTCGACAGGGAAGAATGGCTACACCTTC. Translated: CASSSTGKNGYTF.

CDR3 in DNA: TGTGCCAGCAGCGTAGGTTTGGGACAAGATAATGAAAAACTGTTTTTT. Its protein product is CASSVGLGQDNEKLFF. This chain joins TRBV9 and TRBJ1-4, with TRBD1 as a possible D gene (6 bases). Germline V CDR1 and CDR2: SGDLS, YYNGEE. The length of the CDR3 is 16 residues. V shed 0 bases and J shed 4 bases, with 13 bases lying between them.

This clone came up many times. This chain joins TRBV7-9 and TRBJ1-1, with D possibly being TRBD1 (6 bases). In germline, CDR1 is SEHNR, CDR2 FQNEAQ (reference sequence). This CDR3 comprises 13 residues. Trimming left V 2 bases short and J 11 bases short, with 15 bases between. CDR3 nucleotides: TGTGCCAGCAGCTTAAACAGGGACAAGGGGGCTTTCTTT. Protein sequence: CASSLNRDKGAFF.

This clone was observed a handful of times. The chain uses TRBV29-1 and TRBJ2-3; TRBD2 is a possible D gene (7 bases). The CDR3 is 13 residues long. Looked up from germline, CDR1 is SQVTM and CDR2 is ANQGSEA. V lost 7 bases and J lost 5, with 16 bases in between. Here the CDR3 DNA reads TGCAGCGAACAAGGGGGGGGTGGAGATACGCAGTATTTT. This translates into CSEQGGGGDTQYF.

The chain uses TRBV7-8 and TRBJ2-2, with 8 nucleotides matching TRBD1. V was clipped by 5 bases and J by 8 bases; unmatched bases: 7. CDR3 size: 14 residues. The V gene's germline CDR1 is SGHVS and CDR2 FQNEAQ. CDR3 region: CASSRTGQFGELFF. The CDR3, as DNA: TGTGCCAGCAGCAGGACAGGGCAGTTTGGGGAGCTGTTTTTT.

The J gene is TRBJ1-2, the V gene TRBV19; perhaps TRBD1 as D (6 bases). CDR1 is LNHDA, CDR2 SQIVND, per germline (reference sequence). This CDR3 region has 14 residues. Trimming stripped 7 bases from V and 4 bases from J, with 16 bases between. CDR3 region: CASIAGGPVYGYTF. CDR3 DNA sequence: TGTGCCAGTATCGCGGGGGGGCCTGTCTATGGCTACACCTTC. Full variable domain (outside the CDR3, taken from reference TRBV19 and TRBJ1-2): DGGITQSPKYLFRKEGQNVTLSCEQNLNHDAMYWYRQDPGQGLRLIYYSQIVNDFQKGDIAEGYSVSREKKESFPLTVTSAQKNPTAFYLCASIAGGPVYGYTFGSGTRLTVV.

J is TRBJ1-2 and V is TRBV6-6, with D perhaps TRBD1 (6 bases). Trimming took 4 bases from V and 13 from J, leaving 28 bases between them. Germline V gene lookup returns CDR1 MNHNY and CDR2 SVGAGI (reference sequence). The CDR3 is 16 residues long. The CDR3 DNA follows: TGTGCCAGCAGTTCGGCCGGGACAAGCGAAACCGCGGCGCCCACCTTC. Translation gives CASSSAGTSETAAPTF.